The source of this T cell receptor (beta chain) is a study of radiotherapy plus CTLA-4 blockade in lung cancer. Study at large: Objective responses were observed in about a sixth of patients, and disease control was achieved by 30% to 35%. Study-wide findings and caveats: Reportedly, early blood T cell clone dynamics best predicted response, with interferon-beta. Some TCR clones had been derived from tumors. These clones expanded in peripheral blood after radiotherapy plus ipilimumab.

Ipilimumab-mediated CTLA-4 blockade plus focal radiation was given to patients having chemo-refractory metastatic non-small-cell lung cancer. Germline V gene sequence: CDR1 SGHTA, CDR2 FQGTGA. CDR3 size: 20 residues. V gave up 1 base and J gave up 4 bases; unmatched junction bases: 21. As regards this clone: Its target is not known.

Data came from immunoSEQ multiplex PCR; TCRdb stores just in-frame clones and leaves some out. The sample records approximately 76,000 clones, around 76% being singletons. Sequencing used peripheral blood, obtained from a patient treated with radiotherapy plus ipilimumab. The rearrangement uses TRBV7-3 and TRBJ2-7, with 8 nucleotides matching TRBD2. The origin of this receptor is a human donor with non-small cell lung cancer who had a partial response to radiotherapy plus ipilimumab. Some clones in this sample may be carry-over from other donors' samples. The CDR3 region is CASSLNAPPAGVHRWYEQYF. CDR3 bases: TGTGCCAGCAGCTTAAACGCCCCTCCAGCGGGGGTCCACCGTTGGTACGAGCAGTACTTC.